These 28 T cell receptor beta chains share one sample of origin, sequenced in a study of blood T cell repertoires in COVID-19. This table comes from immunoSEQ multiplex PCR, and its TCRdb copy is limited to in-frame clones, with some not included. The data hold some 70,000 clones, with 70% to 90% observed a single time. The source material was peripheral blood. The receptors were gathered from a man between 65 and 85 years old with active or convalescent COVID-19.

This rearrangement joins TRBV5-1 to TRBJ2-5, with D unclear. The CDR3 length is 14 residues. The germline CDR1 and CDR2 sequences are SGHRS and YFSETQ. Trimming took off 0 bases at V and 1 base at J, with 7 bases between the two ends. The CDR3 DNA reads TGCGCCAGCAGCTTGGTGGGCAGCCAAGAGACCCAGTACTTC. Translation gives CASSLVGSQETQYF.

This clone was picked up one time. The J gene is TRBJ2-7, the V gene TRBV28; D might be TRBD2 (6 bases). Trimming stripped 6 bases from V and 3 bases from J, with 15 bases between. The germline gives CDR1 MDHEN, CDR2 SYDVKM. The CDR3 totals 14 residues. The CDR3 sequence is CASSTPGTYYEQYF. For the CDR3, the DNA is TGTGCCAGCAGCACCCCCGGGACTTACTACGAGCAGTACTTC.

The chain is built from TRBV6-2 or TRBV6-3 and TRBJ2-7, with a tentative D call TRBD2 (5 bases). V was clipped by 3 bases and J by 2 bases, with 14 bases between them. The CDR3 is made up of 15 amino acids. Germline V lookup: CDR1 MNHEY, CDR2 SVGEGT. CDR3 protein: CASSYGKEVTYEQYF. CDR3 DNA sequence: TGTGCCAGCAGTTATGGCAAGGAGGTTACCTACGAGCAGTACTTC.

This clone has just a few counts. V gene TRBV19 combines with J gene TRBJ1-1; 7 bases line up with TRBD1. Trimming cost V 4 bases and J 1 base; bases outside gene matches: 3. The CDR3 is 14 residues long. Germline lookup yields CDR1 LNHDA and CDR2 SQIVND (reference sequence). CDR3: CASSTRQGNTEAFF. The DNA for the CDR3 is TGTGCCAGTAGTACCCGACAGGGGAACACTGAAGCTTTCTTT.

The V and J genes are TRBV28 and TRBJ2-2, with 8 bases aligning to TRBD2. The V gene's germline CDR1 is MDHEN and CDR2 SYDVKM. The CDR3 consists of 16 residues. V shed 6 bases, J shed 3 bases, and the junction held 9 bases outside the gene matches. In DNA, the CDR3 is TGTGCCAGCAGAACAAGCGGGAGTTGGGACACCGGGGAGCTGTTTTTT. Residues: CASRTSGSWDTGELFF.

This chain links TRBV28 with TRBJ2-3; possibly TRBD1 for D (5 bases). V shed 2 bases and J shed 0 bases, with 6 bases lying between them. Germline-derived CDR1 and CDR2 are MDHEN and SYDVKM. This CDR3 has 14 amino acids. CDR3 DNA sequence: TGTGCCAGCAGTTTACCAGGGAGCACAGATACGCAGTATTTT. Translation gives CASSLPGSTDTQYF.

The rearrangement uses TRBV6-5 and TRBJ2-2, with D perhaps matching TRBD2 (5 bases). CDR1 is MNHEY, CDR2 SVGAGI, per germline. The CDR3 is 15 residues long. Deletions cut 5 bases from V and 4 bases from J, with 14 bases between. The CDR3 DNA reads TGTGCCAGCAGTCTCGTACCCCGGGGCACCGGGGAGCTGTTTTTT. Its protein is CASSLVPRGTGELFF.

This clone was seen only a few times. CDR3 region: CASRRAGTGAYEQYF. CDR3 bases: TGCGCCAGCCGACGAGCCGGGACAGGGGCCTACGAGCAGTACTTC. The genes are TRBV5-1 and TRBJ2-7, with 10 bases that match TRBD1. Germline-derived CDR1 and CDR2 are SGHRS and YFSETQ. This CDR3 is built from 15 residues. The V gene end was trimmed by 7 bases and the J gene end by 2 bases; junction bases not matched to a gene: 9.

This sequence joins TRBV28 and TRBJ2-2; TRBD1 might be the D (5 bases). This CDR3 comprises 17 residues. Trimming took off 6 bases at V and 5 bases at J, with 22 bases between the two ends. The germline CDR1 and CDR2 sequences are MDHEN and SYDVKM. CDR3 sequence reads: CASRSAQGVVGTGELFF. The CDR3 DNA reads as TGTGCCAGCAGGTCCGCTCAAGGGGTTGTGGGAACCGGGGAGCTGTTTTTT.

The chain couples TRBV7-9 to TRBJ1-3; D is undetermined. The V gene lost 2 bases and the J gene lost 0 bases, with 8 bases spanning the gap. The CDR3 covers 15 residues. Germline CDR1 and CDR2: SEHNR and FQNEAQ (reference sequence). The CDR3 here is CASSLSVLSGNTIYF. CDR3 in DNA: TGTGCCAGCAGCTTAAGCGTCCTCTCTGGAAACACCATATATTTT.

The chain links TRBV4-2 to TRBJ1-5; the D is unclear. Looked up from germline, CDR1 is LGHNA and CDR2 is YNFKEQ. The V end was cut by 2 bases, the J end by 7 bases, with 15 bases between. The CDR3 is 15 residues long. In DNA, the CDR3 is TGTGCCAGCAGCCAACCCGACCCGGGAGGACAGCCCCAGCATTTT. Protein sequence: CASSQPDPGGQPQHF.

The J gene is TRBJ2-3, the V gene TRBV6-1, with TRBD1 matching 7 bases. This CDR3 spans 16 amino acids. The germline CDR1 and CDR2 sequences are MNHNS and SASEGT. The junction had 6 bases not matched to a gene; V was cut back by 3 bases and J by 0 bases. The CDR3 sequence: CASSEFGQASTDTQYF. In nucleotides, the CDR3 is TGTGCCAGCAGTGAGTTCGGACAGGCTAGCACAGATACGCAGTATTTT.

The J gene is TRBJ2-3, the V gene TRBV29-1, with 7 bases identical to TRBD2. The CDR3 totals 14 residues. Germline V gene sequence: CDR1 SQVTM, CDR2 ANQGSEA. The J segment lost 2 bases and the V segment lost 8 bases, leaving 10 bases of the junction unmatched. CDR3 residues: CSTQRGLNTDTQYF. The DNA of the CDR3 is TGCAGCACACAGCGGGGCCTCAACACAGATACGCAGTATTTT.

This chain joins TRBV18 and TRBJ1-1; the D gene is possibly TRBD1 (5 bases). Per germline, CDR1 KGHSH and CDR2 LQKENI. The CDR3 is 15 amino acids. V shed 3 bases and J shed 4 bases, with 15 bases lying between them. This CDR3 reads CASSPRRGLGTEAFF. CDR3 coding DNA: TGTGCCAGCTCACCTAGGCGGGGGTTGGGCACTGAAGCTTTCTTT.

This clone has a handful of counts. The chain is built from TRBV2 and TRBJ2-3; TRBD1 aligns across 8 bases. Trimming cost V 8 bases and J 2 bases; bases outside gene matches: 6. CDR1 is SNHLY and CDR2 is FYNNEI in the germline V gene. The length of the CDR3 is 14 residues. The CDR3 here is CASGQGTSTDTQYF. The CDR3 DNA reads as TGTGCCAGCGGACAGGGAACCTCCACAGATACGCAGTATTTT.

This chain links TRBV5-6 with TRBJ2-2; the D gene is possibly TRBD2 (5 bases). The CDR3 is made up of 14 amino acids. Germline V lookup: CDR1 SGHDT, CDR2 YYEEEE. Trimming stripped 6 bases from V and 6 bases from J, with 15 bases between. The CDR3 DNA is TGTGCCAGCATTAAGAGGGATGTGTCCGGGGAGCTGTTTTTT. Protein product: CASIKRDVSGELFF.

V and J are TRBV6-5 and TRBJ2-7; a weak D match, TRBD1 (6 bases). This CDR3 is 16 amino acids long. In germline, CDR1 is MNHEY, CDR2 SVGAGI. With 4 bases removed from V and 2 bases from J, the gap between germline ends came to 18 bases. The CDR3 here is CASSSTRQVVTYEQYF. For the CDR3, the DNA is TGTGCCAGCAGTTCTACTCGACAGGTCGTTACCTACGAGCAGTACTTC.

The V gene is TRBV12-3 or TRBV12-4, the J gene TRBJ1-6; no firm D call. The germline V and J ends were trimmed by 3 bases and 7 bases, with 7 bases remaining between them. The CDR3 consists of 13 residues. CDR3 DNA sequence: TGTGCCAGCAGTTTCGGGTTAAATTCACCCCTCCACTTT. Protein: CASSFGLNSPLHF.

The chain combines TRBV6-1 with TRBJ2-2, with 7 positions matching TRBD1. The germline gives CDR1 MNHNS, CDR2 SASEGT. V lost 4 bases and J lost 0; bases outside the gene matches: 5. The CDR3 runs to 16 residues. CDR3 protein: CASSARDRANTGELFF. The CDR3 DNA reads TGTGCCAGCAGTGCCCGGGACAGAGCGAACACCGGGGAGCTGTTTTTT.

This chain joins TRBV3-1 (or the pseudogene TRBV3-2) and TRBJ1-6; no clear D. V gave up 0 bases and J gave up 1 base, with 10 bases separating them. The CDR3 loop spans 17 amino acids. The germline gives CDR1 LGHDT, CDR2 YNNKEL (reference sequence). The CDR3 spells CASSQDVVLSYNSPLHF. The CDR3 coding sequence is TGTGCCAGCAGCCAAGATGTAGTTTTGTCCTATAATTCACCCCTCCACTTT.

This sequence joins TRBV11-2 and TRBJ1-5, with D unclear. V dropped 1 base and J dropped 0 bases, with 4 bases sitting between them. The CDR3 runs to 14 residues. Looked up from germline, CDR1 is SGHAT and CDR2 is FQNNGV. In DNA form, the CDR3 reads TGTGCCAGCAGCTTAGGAGCTAGCAATCAGCCCCAGCATTTT. This encodes CASSLGASNQPQHF.

The chain couples TRBV3-1 (or the pseudogene TRBV3-2) to TRBJ2-2; 8 bases map to TRBD2. Germline values: CDR1 LGHDT, CDR2 YNNKEL (reference sequence). The ends lost 7 bases at V and 0 bases at J; junction bases unmatched: 4. The length of the CDR3 is 15 residues. The CDR3 DNA reads as TGTGCCAGCACCCCACTAGCGGCGAACACCGGGGAGCTGTTTTTT. It is translated as CASTPLAANTGELFF.

The J gene is TRBJ2-7, the V gene TRBV2; 10 bases align to TRBD1. The trim removed 10 bases at V and 4 bases at J, leaving 7 bases unmatched. Germline V gene data show CDR1 as SNHLY and CDR2 as FYNNEI. The CDR3 covers 13 residues. CDR3 sequence (DNA): TGTGCCACCCTGGGACAGGGGACGTACGAGCAGTACTTC. Translation: CATLGQGTYEQYF.

In DNA, the CDR3 is TGTGCCACCAGTGGATACACCACAGATACGCAGTATTTT. This translates into CATSGYTTDTQYF. The rearrangement uses TRBV24-1 and TRBJ2-3; D is unresolved. CDR1 is KGHDR, CDR2 SFDVKD, per germline. The CDR3 contains 13 residues. The V end was cut by 5 bases, the J end by 2 bases, with 7 bases between.

V and J are TRBV5-1 and TRBJ2-1, with a weak D call TRBD2 (6 bases). The V gene lost 6 bases and the J gene lost 9 bases, with 13 bases spanning the gap. CDR3 size: 12 residues. Germline lookup yields CDR1 SGHRS and CDR2 YFSETQ. This CDR3 reads CASTPIGGEQFF. The CDR3 DNA is TGCGCCAGCACTCCGATCGGGGGTGAGCAGTTCTTC.

The J gene is TRBJ2-4, the V gene TRBV11-2; D may be TRBD2 (6 bases). Trimming stripped 1 base from V and 0 bases from J, with 10 bases between. The CDR3 is 16 residues long. Germline CDR1 and CDR2: SGHAT and FQNNGV. CDR3 region: CASSLVASEAKNIQYF. In DNA form, the CDR3 reads TGTGCCAGCAGCTTAGTTGCTAGCGAAGCCAAAAACATTCAGTACTTC. The whole variable domain, filled in from reference TRBV11-2 and TRBJ2-4, reads EAGVAQSPRYKIIEKRQSVAFWCNPISGHATLYWYQQILGQGPKLLIQFQNNGVVDDSQLPKDRFSAERLKGVDSTLKIQPAKLEDSAVYLCASSLVASEAKNIQYFGAGTRLSVL.

This clone was seen only once. The CDR3 is CATSRDRGWTGELFF. The CDR3 DNA is TGTGCCACCAGCAGAGATAGAGGGTGGACCGGGGAGCTGTTTTTT. The chain employs TRBV15 and TRBJ2-2; D might be TRBD2 (5 bases). This CDR3 has 15 residues. In germline, CDR1 is LNHNV, CDR2 YYDKDF (reference sequence). With 0 bases removed from V and 5 bases from J, the gap between germline ends came to 10 bases. The complete variable domain, with remaining parts taken from reference TRBV15 and TRBJ2-2, reads DAMVIQNPRYQVTQFGKPVTLSCSQTLNHNVMYWYQQKSSQAPKLLFHYYDKDFNNEADTPDNFQSRRPNTSFCFLDIRSPGLGDTAMYLCATSRDRGWTGELFFGEGSRLTVL.

V usage is TRBV29-1 and J usage is TRBJ2-5; TRBD2 matches at 7 bases. This CDR3 comprises 14 residues. Germline CDR1 and CDR2: SQVTM and ANQGSEA. V was clipped by 1 base and J by 5 bases; unmatched bases: 7. Here the CDR3 reads CSVEGGLREETQYF. As DNA, the CDR3 is TGCAGCGTTGAAGGGGGACTAAGGGAGGAGACCCAGTACTTC.